This entry describes one T cell receptor (beta chain). The antigen is unknown. These data belong to a study of T cell repertoires in cytomegalovirus infection. Study background: Alongside well-studied HLA-B-restricted CMV epitopes, recently identified HLA-C-restricted CMV epitopes were also used. Public TCR beta signatures indicated both CMV infection and matching HLA type.

TCRdb passed the reads through MiXCR, listing each CDR3 protein once. The sample yields more than 300,000 distinct CDR3 sequences, around a third seen once. Study results and caveats: HLA-C-restricted CMV-specific TCR beta clonotypes were dominant in the ex vivo response. Summed frequency of shared TCR beta families picked out CMV carriers who also had the relevant HLA.

This CDR3 has 15 residues. V was clipped by 6 bases and J by 0 bases, with 14 bases between them. The germline V gene has CDR1 MNHEY and CDR2 SVGEGT. The gene calls are TRBV6-2 or TRBV6-3 and TRBJ1-1; D is uncertain. The sequence was collected from a human donor in good health (CMV status not recorded). Some clones in this sample may be carry-over from other donors' samples. The input for sequencing was cultured PBMCs, taken from culture after CMV antigen stimulation. CDR3 in amino acids: CASSRARTVNTEAFF. The DNA for the CDR3 is TGTGCCAGCAGCCGAGCACGGACGGTGAACACTGAAGCTTTCTTT.